This note documents a single TCR beta chain sequence. Its specificity is not known. The data were taken from a study of CD8+ T cells in alopecia areata. As for the study in general: The study gave treated patients oral tofacitinib at 5 to 10 mg twice daily.

Sequencing used cDNA as its template, made by extracting RNA and reverse transcribing it. This table comes from immunoSEQ multiplex PCR, and its TCRdb copy is limited to in-frame clones, with some not included. The repertoire holds 150,000 to 200,000 clones, with approximately 59% as singletons. The CDR3 totals 13 residues. Germline V gene data show CDR1 as SGHTA and CDR2 as FQGNSA. Trimming took 4 bases from V and 3 from J, leaving 10 bases between them. Overall study findings and caveats: Affected lesional scalp, above all in alopecia totalis/universalis, was more clonal than normal scalp.

The chain recombines TRBV7-2 with TRBJ2-7, with D perhaps TRBD1 or TRBD2 (5 bases each). This specimen was CD4+ T cells sorted from blood, taken at week 0. This TCR was recovered from a human donor with alopecia areata. CDR3 coding DNA: TGTGCCAGCAGCTCCTCGGGACGCTACGAGCAGTACTTC. Encoded protein: CASSSSGRYEQYF.